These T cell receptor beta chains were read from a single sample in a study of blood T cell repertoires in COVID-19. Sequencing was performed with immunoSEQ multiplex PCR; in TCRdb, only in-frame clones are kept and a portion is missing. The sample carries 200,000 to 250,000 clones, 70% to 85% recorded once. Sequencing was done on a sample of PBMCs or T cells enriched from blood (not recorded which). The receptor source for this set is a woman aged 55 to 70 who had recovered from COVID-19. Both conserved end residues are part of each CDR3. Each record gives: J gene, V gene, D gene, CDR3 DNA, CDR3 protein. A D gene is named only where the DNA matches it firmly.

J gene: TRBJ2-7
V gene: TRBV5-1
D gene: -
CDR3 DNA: TGCGCCAGCAGCCCTGGGACACAGGCCTACGAGCAGTACTTC
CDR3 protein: CASSPGTQAYEQYF

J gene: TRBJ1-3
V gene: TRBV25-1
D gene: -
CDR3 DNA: TGTGCCAGCAGCGGAGCGAGCTCTGGAAACACCATATATTTT
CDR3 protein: CASSGASSGNTIYF

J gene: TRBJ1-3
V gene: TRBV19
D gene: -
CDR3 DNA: TGTGCCAGTAGTGGCCCCGGGACACAGAACACCATATATTTT
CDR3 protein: CASSGPGTQNTIYF

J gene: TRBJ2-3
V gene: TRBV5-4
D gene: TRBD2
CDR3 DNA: TGTGCCAGCAGCTCACAGAGCGGGGCCAGCACAGATACGCAGTATTTT
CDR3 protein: CASSSQSGASTDTQYF

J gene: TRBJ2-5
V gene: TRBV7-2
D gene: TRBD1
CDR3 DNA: TGTGCCAGCAGCTTAGGGGGGACAGGGGGTCAAGAGACCCAGTACTTC
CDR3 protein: CASSLGGTGGQETQYF

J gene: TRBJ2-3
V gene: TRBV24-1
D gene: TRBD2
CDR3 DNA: TGTGCCACCAGTGATGGGGCTAGCGGGCGCACAGATACGCAGTATTTT
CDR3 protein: CATSDGASGRTDTQYF

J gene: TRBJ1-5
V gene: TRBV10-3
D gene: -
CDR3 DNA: TGTGCCATCAGTGACTCGGGAGGGGGCAATCAGCCCCAGCATTTT
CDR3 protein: CAISDSGGGNQPQHF

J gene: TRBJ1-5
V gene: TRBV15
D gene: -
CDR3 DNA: TGTGCCACTACACGAGGGAAGCAGCCCCAGCATTTT
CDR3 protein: CATTRGKQPQHF

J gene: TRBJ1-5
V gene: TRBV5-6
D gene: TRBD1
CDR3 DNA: TGTGCCAGCAGCGACAGGGTGGGTCAGCCCCAGCATTTT
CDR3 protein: CASSDRVGQPQHF

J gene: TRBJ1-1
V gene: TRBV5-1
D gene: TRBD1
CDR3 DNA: TGCGCCAGCAGCCCCGGACAGGGTCAGGTTGGACTGGGGACTGAAGCTTTCTTT
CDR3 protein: CASSPGQGQVGLGTEAFF

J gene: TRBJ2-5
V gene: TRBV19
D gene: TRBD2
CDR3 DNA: TGTGCCAGTAAATCTAGCGGGGCAAGGGAAGAGACCCAGTACTTC
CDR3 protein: CASKSSGAREETQYF

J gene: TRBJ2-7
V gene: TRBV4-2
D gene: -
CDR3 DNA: TGTGCCAGCAGCCAAGGGCAGGGGCGGGACGAGCAGTACTTC
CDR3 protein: CASSQGQGRDEQYF

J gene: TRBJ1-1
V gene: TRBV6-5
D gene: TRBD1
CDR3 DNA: TGTGCCAGCAGACCCGACAGGGGAGAGACTGAAGCTTTCTTT
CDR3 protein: CASRPDRGETEAFF